This entry lists 5 T cell receptor beta chains sequenced from one sample in a study of early T cells in non-severe SARS-CoV-2 infection. Via MiXCR, TCRdb re-called the 5' RACE reads, giving one row per CDR3 protein. The sample lists approximately 97,000 distinct CDR3 sequences, about an eighth occurring once. The sequencing input was whole blood. These receptors were obtained from an adult who was a healthcare worker with PCR-confirmed SARS-CoV-2 infection or an uninfected control (not recorded which).

This rearrangement joins TRBV5-1 to TRBJ2-5; D tentatively fits TRBD1 or TRBD2 (5 bases each). The germline CDR1 and CDR2 sequences are SGHRS and YFSETQ. V shed 5 bases and J shed 4 bases, with 6 bases lying between them. This CDR3 is 11 amino acids long. The CDR3 sequence is CASRRGETQYF. The CDR3 DNA follows: TGCGCCAGCAGGAGGGGAGAGACCCAGTACTTC.

This clonotype occurred a few times. This chain uses TRBV5-1 with TRBJ1-1; tentative D call: TRBD1 (5 bases). The V and J ends lost 2 bases and 5 bases respectively, with 13 bases between them. CDR3 size: 14 residues. CDR1 and CDR2 from the germline V gene are SGHRS and YFSETQ. This CDR3 reads CASSFAGLGTEAFF. In DNA, the CDR3 is TGCGCCAGCAGCTTCGCAGGGCTGGGAACTGAAGCTTTCTTT.

Many counts were recorded for this clonotype. V and J are TRBV6-4 and TRBJ2-1; perhaps TRBD1 as D (5 bases). In germline, CDR1 is MRHNA, CDR2 SNTAGT. The CDR3 extends over 15 amino acids. V lost 0 bases and J lost 2, with 8 bases in between. The CDR3 sequence: CASSDSAGTYNEQFF. CDR3 DNA: TGTGCCAGCAGTGACTCGGCAGGGACCTACAATGAGCAGTTCTTC.

The chain joins TRBV6-5 to TRBJ1-1; D is uncertain. Germline loops: CDR1 MNHEY, CDR2 SVGAGI. This CDR3 is 15 amino acids long. V was trimmed by 5 bases and J by 1 base, leaving 14 bases between them. The CDR3 sequence: CASSPPLGSNTEAFF. The CDR3, as DNA: TGTGCCAGCAGTCCTCCGTTGGGGTCGAACACTGAAGCTTTCTTT.

V usage is TRBV20-1 and J usage is TRBJ2-1; no reliable D call. The length of the CDR3 is 14 residues. V was cut by 0 bases and J by 1 base, with 7 bases left in between. Germline V gene lookup returns CDR1 DFQATT and CDR2 SNEGSKA (reference sequence). The CDR3 bases are TGCAGTGCTAGAGACCATTGGTCCTACAATGAGCAGTTCTTC. It codes for CSARDHWSYNEQFF.